The 21 T cell receptor beta chains listed next were all sequenced from one sample in a study of identical twins. In TCRdb, the 5' RACE reads were re-called with MiXCR into one record per CDR3 protein. The table shows hundreds of thousands of distinct CDR3 sequences, with less than 10% occurring only once. These same records also appear under a second study, on yellow fever vaccine responses in identical twins.

Sequenced material: PBMCs. These receptors all stem from a woman under 30 in good health.

This clonotype has just a few counts. The V and J genes are TRBV27 and TRBJ2-5; D is ambiguous. The germline gives CDR1 MNHEY, CDR2 SMNVEV (reference sequence). This CDR3 is built from 15 residues. The V and J ends lost 5 bases and 4 bases respectively, with 17 bases between them. CDR3 in amino acids: CASSPTEYQSETQYF. The CDR3 nucleotides read TGTGCCAGCAGTCCAACGGAATATCAGTCAGAGACCCAGTACTTC.

The genes are TRBV27 and TRBJ2-7, with 7 bases identical to TRBD2. The V gene's germline CDR1 is MNHEY and CDR2 SMNVEV (reference sequence). The CDR3 runs 14 residues. Trimming took 3 bases from V and 2 from J; bases not matched to a gene: 4. CDR3 nucleotides: TGTGCCAGCAGTTTCGCGGGGGTAACCTACGAGCAGTACTTC. Its translation: CASSFAGVTYEQYF.

This chain connects TRBV7-2 to TRBJ2-3; 9 bases are a match to TRBD2. The CDR3 covers 15 residues. V shed 4 bases and J 1 base; nucleotides not matched to a gene: 3. CDR1 is SGHTA, CDR2 FQGNSA, per germline. CDR3 DNA: TGTGCCAGCAGCTCCTGGACTAGCGGCACAGATACGCAGTATTTT. It translates to CASSSWTSGTDTQYF.

On this clonotype: Its ends do not fully match the called genes, so a read error is possible. The chain joins TRBV7-9 to TRBJ1-5; D unclear. Germline CDR1 SEHNR, CDR2 FQNEAQ (reference sequence). The CDR3 extends over 13 amino acids. This CDR3 is CASSQQRGQPRHF. For the CDR3, the DNA is TGTGCCAGCAGCCAACAGCGGGGTCAGCCCCGGCATTTT.

This clonotype was picked up many times. V gene TRBV6-2 or TRBV6-3 combines with J gene TRBJ2-7; D is unclear. Germline CDR1 reads MNHEY; CDR2 reads SVGEGT. The CDR3 has 12 amino acids. V was pared by 10 bases and J by 1 base, with 11 bases between. The CDR3 region has the DNA TGTGCCACCGGAGCAGCTTCCTACGAGCAGTACTTC. Amino acids: CATGAASYEQYF.

This clonotype was seen at least ten times. The V and J genes are TRBV15 and TRBJ2-1, with a possible D match to TRBD1 (5 bases). The CDR3 runs to 16 residues. Germline CDR1 is LNHNV and CDR2 is YYDKDF (reference sequence). Trimming pared 0 bases from V and 2 bases from J, leaving 11 bases between. CDR3 sequence: CATSRDGSGPYNEQFF. The CDR3 DNA is TGTGCCACCAGCAGAGATGGGTCAGGGCCCTACAATGAGCAGTTCTTC.

This clonotype was seen a few times. The chain joins TRBV6-5 to TRBJ2-5; TRBD2 agrees at 11 bases. V lost 6 bases, J lost 2 bases, and 8 bases stayed unmatched. The germline V gene encodes CDR1 MNHEY and CDR2 SVGAGI. The CDR3 contains 16 residues. This CDR3 is CASSYTGTSGQETQYF. The CDR3 DNA reads as TGTGCCAGCAGCTATACCGGGACTAGCGGTCAAGAGACCCAGTACTTC.

This clonotype was counted many times. This chain uses TRBV6-1 with TRBJ2-5; TRBD1 agrees at 9 bases. The junction had 9 bases not matched to a gene; V was cut back by 6 bases and J by 1 base. The CDR3 runs to 16 residues. Germline CDR1 and CDR2: MNHNS and SASEGT. CDR3 bases: TGTGCCAGCAGCAGATCCGGGACAGGGATCCAAGAGACCCAGTACTTC. Amino acids: CASSRSGTGIQETQYF.

The table lists this clonotype with a few counts. This chain uses TRBV5-1 with TRBJ2-2, with 8 bases identical to TRBD2. V trimming: 2 bases; J trimming: 6 bases; junction bases outside the gene matches: 6. Germline CDR1 reads SGHRS; CDR2 reads YFSETQ. CDR3 size: 15 residues. In nucleotides, the CDR3 is TGCGCCAGCAGCTTTCCCCCGGGAGGGGCCGGGGAGCTGTTTTTT. Translation gives CASSFPPGGAGELFF.

This clonotype has a count of ten or more. The V call is TRBV10-3, the J call TRBJ2-2; D not certain. Germline CDR1 reads ENHRY; CDR2 reads SYGVKD. Trimming stripped 0 bases from V and 7 bases from J, with 6 bases between. The CDR3 length is 13 residues. DNA for the CDR3: TGTGCCATCAGTGAGTCTGGCGGCGGGGAGCTGTTTTTT. Encoded protein: CAISESGGGELFF.

This clonotype has a count of ten or more. V gene TRBV7-8 combines with J gene TRBJ2-3; 8 bases align to TRBD2. The CDR3 runs 16 residues. Trimming took 2 bases from V and 1 from J; bases not matched to a gene: 5. Germline V lookup: CDR1 SGHVS, CDR2 FQNEAQ. CDR3 region: CASSLLFGGGTDTQYF. The CDR3 coding sequence is TGTGCCAGCAGCTTATTATTCGGGGGGGGCACAGATACGCAGTATTTT.

This clonotype was picked up a small number of times. The chain employs TRBV20-1 and TRBJ2-4; D call uncertain. The CDR3 extends over 14 amino acids. Germline CDR1 DFQATT, CDR2 SNEGSKA (reference sequence). Trimming cost V 5 bases and J 6 bases, with 17 bases left between them. CDR3 DNA: TGCAGTGCTGAGGAAAGCATTGGAAGAAACATTCAGTACTTC. It is translated as CSAEESIGRNIQYF.

The chain couples TRBV12-2 to TRBJ2-7; the table's D gene call, TRBD1, was not cross checked with the DNA. TRBV12-2 is noted as a pseudogene. The CDR3 has 16 residues. In DNA, the CDR3 is TGTGCAAGTCGCGCCCCGGGACAGGGGCTTCCCTACGAGCAGTACTTC. The encoded protein is CASRAPGQGLPYEQYF.

A few counts support this clonotype. The gene calls are TRBV27 and TRBJ2-2, with D uncertain. The CDR3 covers 15 residues. The germline V gene encodes CDR1 MNHEY and CDR2 SMNVEV (reference sequence). The ends were cut back, 6 bases at V and 2 bases at J, with 13 bases in the middle. DNA for the CDR3: TGTGCCAGCAGCCCGGCGTCTAGAAACACCGGGGAGCTGTTTTTT. This sequence encodes CASSPASRNTGELFF.

The rearrangement uses TRBV12-3 or TRBV12-4 and TRBJ1-5; 9 bases align to TRBD1. This CDR3 has 14 amino acids. The trim removed 9 bases at V and 1 base at J, leaving 4 bases unmatched. CDR3 coding DNA: TGTGCCAGTTCCACAGGGGGCAGCAATCAGCCCCAGCATTTT. Residues: CASSTGGSNQPQHF.

The chain uses TRBV9 and TRBJ2-2; 11 bases align to TRBD1. The CDR3 has 16 amino acids. Per germline, CDR1 SGDLS and CDR2 YYNGEE. V shed 2 bases, J shed 6 bases, and the junction held 6 bases outside the gene matches. CDR3 region: CASSVSGTGGPGELFF. As DNA, the CDR3 is TGTGCCAGCAGCGTGTCTGGGACAGGGGGACCCGGGGAGCTGTTTTTT.

Concerning this clonotype: One end of the junction varies from germline; a read error may be responsible. The chain joins TRBV12-3 or TRBV12-4 to TRBJ2-1, with TRBD1 matching 12 bases. The CDR3 runs to 19 residues. The CDR3 region has the DNA TGTACCAGCAGTTTAGGCGGGACAGGGGGCATCGGGTCCTACAATGAGCAGTTCTTC. This codes for CTSSLGGTGGIGSYNEQFF.

This clonotype was seen more than once but under ten times. This rearrangement joins TRBV7-2 to TRBJ2-3, with 8 bases lining up with TRBD2. Germline CDR1 SGHTA, CDR2 FQGNSA. This CDR3 region has 15 residues. Unmatched junction bases numbered 6, after V lost 5 bases and J lost 2 bases. CDR3 sequence (DNA): TGTGCCAGCAGCCGGGGCGGGAGGTTCACAGATACGCAGTATTTT. Amino acid sequence: CASSRGGRFTDTQYF.

V and J are TRBV4-3 and TRBJ2-7, with 8 bases identical to TRBD1. After removal of 0 bases from V and 3 bases from J, the junction contained 1 base not matched to a gene. Germline lookup yields CDR1 LGHNA and CDR2 YSLEER. This CDR3 contains 14 residues. The CDR3 sequence: CASSQDTGGYEQYF. CDR3 DNA: TGCGCCAGCAGCCAAGATACAGGGGGCTACGAGCAGTACTTC.

In this sample, this clonotype turned up many times. The rearrangement uses TRBV27 and TRBJ1-1, with 8 bases aligning to TRBD1. The CDR3 loop spans 12 amino acids. The V gene end was trimmed by 11 bases and the J gene end by 7 bases; junction bases not matched to a gene: 9. Germline V gives CDR1 MNHEY, CDR2 SMNVEV (reference sequence). The CDR3 region is CACITGQGEAFF. CDR3 nucleotide sequence: TGTGCCTGCATTACTGGACAGGGTGAAGCTTTCTTT.

This chain links TRBV6-4 with TRBJ1-1; 7 positions agree with TRBD1. Germline V gene data show CDR1 as MRHNA and CDR2 as SNTAGT. This CDR3 contains 13 residues. J was trimmed by 8 bases and V by 4 bases; bases with no gene match: 7. This CDR3 is CASSGTRDSEAFF. CDR3 DNA sequence: TGTGCCAGCAGTGGGACCCGGGACAGCGAAGCTTTCTTT.